A selection of T cell receptor beta chains follows, all from one sample in a study of PD-L1 blockade in urothelial cancer. Assay: immunoSEQ multiplex PCR; the TCRdb copy retains only in-frame clones and omits some. The table lists about 20,000 clones, approximately 86% of them singletons. Sequencing was performed on PBMCs, taken around atezolizumab (anti-PD-L1) treatment. Every receptor here comes from a man aged 50-60 years with urothelial cancer. Each CDR3 is given with its conserved first and last residue. D genes are given only for firm matches. Not all rows give a size; the values are once, few, many and, for expanded clones, a class.

.	.	TRBV7-9	TRBJ2-1	CASSHAGVYASYNEQFF	TGTGCCAGCAGCCATGCCGGGGTCTACGCTTCCTACAATGAGCAGTTCTTC
.	.	TRBV9	TRBJ2-5	CASSPQGFQETQYF	TGTGCCAGCAGCCCACAGGGATTTCAAGAGACCCAGTACTTC
.	once	TRBV6-5	TRBJ1-2	CASSSYQAPNYGYTF	TGTGCCAGCAGTTCGTACCAAGCCCCCAACTATGGCTACACCTTC
.	.	TRBV7-9	TRBJ1-1	CASSHRVMNTEAFF	TGTGCCAGCAGCCACAGGGTCATGAACACTGAAGCTTTCTTT
.	.	TRBV7-9	TRBJ2-1	CASSSRVINEQFF	TGTGCCAGCAGCTCCCGTGTTATCAATGAGCAGTTCTTC
TRBD1	.	TRBV5-5	TRBJ2-2	CASSFTQGAAGELFF	TGTGCCAGCAGCTTCACCCAGGGGGCGGCCGGGGAGCTGTTTTTT
TRBD1	.	TRBV6-1	TRBJ1-4	CASSEPGTGTEKLFF	TGTGCCAGCAGTGAACCCGGGACAGGGACGGAAAAACTGTTTTTT
TRBD2	once	TRBV29-1	TRBJ2-7	CSVDGLDGSYEQYF	TGCAGCGTCGATGGACTAGACGGATCCTACGAGCAGTACTTC
TRBD2	.	TRBV27	TRBJ2-7	CASSLRSGGPYEQYF	TGTGCCAGCAGTTTACGTTCGGGGGGACCCTACGAGCAGTACTTC
.	.	TRBV2	TRBJ1-6	CASSTSRGYNSPLHF	TGTGCCAGCAGTACAAGCAGAGGATATAATTCACCCCTCCACTTT
.	.	TRBV4-1	TRBJ1-1	CASSQVTRGGGRRTEAFF	TGCGCCAGCAGCCAAGTAACGAGGGGGGGAGGAAGGAGGACTGAAGCTTTCTTT
TRBD1	.	TRBV9	TRBJ2-7	CASSVAQGAGEQYF	TGTGCCAGCAGCGTAGCCCAGGGGGCGGGCGAGCAGTACTTC
.	.	TRBV5-1	TRBJ2-5	CASSLGGIQETQYF	TGCGCCAGCAGCTTGGGAGGGATTCAAGAGACCCAGTACTTC
TRBD1	.	TRBV19	TRBJ1-4	CASSGQGATNEKLFF	TGTGCCAGTAGTGGACAGGGGGCGACTAATGAAAAACTGTTTTTT
.	.	TRBV7-9	TRBJ2-3	CASSSTGDTQYF	TGTGCCAGCAGCTCGACTGGAGATACGCAGTATTTT
.	.	TRBV15	TRBJ2-4	CATSKGGGKNIQYF	TGTGCCACCAGCAAGGGGGGGGGCAAAAACATTCAGTACTTC
TRBD2	.	TRBV29-1	TRBJ2-3	CSVAYVRTAGGTGDTQYF	TGCAGCGTCGCTTATGTGCGGACAGCGGGGGGAACTGGGGATACGCAGTATTTT
.	.	TRBV10-3	TRBJ1-1	CAISERGNTEAFF	TGTGCCATCAGTGAGAGGGGGAACACTGAAGCTTTCTTT
.	.	TRBV6-6	TRBJ2-1	CASSYRDNEQFF	TGTGCCAGCAGTTATCGGGACAATGAGCAGTTCTTC
.	.	TRBV4-3	TRBJ2-7	CASSQSYSGYFSYEQYF	TGCGCCAGCAGCCAATCTTATAGCGGATACTTCTCCTACGAGCAGTACTTC
TRBD1	few	TRBV28	TRBJ1-1	CATTGGTEAFF	TGTGCCACAACAGGGGGCACTGAAGCTTTCTTT
TRBD1	.	TRBV27	TRBJ1-2	CASSSLRPGQGAHYGYTF	TGTGCCAGCAGTTCCCTACGCCCGGGACAGGGGGCTCACTATGGCTACACCTTC
.	.	TRBV19	TRBJ2-3	CASTVIGQGTSAQYF	TGTGCCAGTACAGTCATCGGACAGGGGACTAGTGCGCAGTATTTT
TRBD1	.	TRBV5-4	TRBJ2-3	CARDRGQSSEADTQYF	TGTGCCCGGGACAGGGGGCAATCTAGTGAGGCAGATACGCAGTATTTT
.	.	TRBV7-8	TRBJ1-5	CASSLEDTSNQPQHF	TGTGCCAGCAGCTTAGAGGACACTAGCAATCAGCCCCAGCATTTT
.	.	TRBV5-5	TRBJ1-5	CASSLAGVSNQPQHF	TGTGCCAGCAGCTTGGCCGGGGTTAGCAATCAGCCCCAGCATTTT
.	once	TRBV19	TRBJ2-4	CASQNRALNNIQYF	TGTGCCAGTCAGAACAGGGCGTTGAATAACATTCAGTACTTC
TRBD1	.	TRBV7-9	TRBJ2-7	CASSHRQGATYEQYF	TGTGCCAGCAGCCACCGACAGGGGGCCACCTACGAGCAGTACTTC
TRBD2	.	TRBV7-7	TRBJ2-1	CASSLASGRARAHEQFF	TGTGCCAGCAGCTTAGCTAGCGGGAGGGCCCGGGCCCATGAGCAGTTCTTC
.	.	TRBV27	TRBJ1-2	CASSLSWSTGYTF	TGTGCCAGCAGTTTATCGTGGAGTACTGGCTACACCTTC
.	.	TRBV7-9	TRBJ2-3	CASSSSGSMAMYF	TGTGCCAGCAGCTCGTCCGGGAGTATGGCTATGTATTTT
TRBD2	.	TRBV7-9	TRBJ2-4	CASSSGTSGDIQYF	TGTGCCAGCAGCTCCGGGACTAGCGGAGACATTCAGTACTTC
TRBD2	.	TRBV4-1	TRBJ2-1	CASSQDRGGHIDNEQFF	TGCGCCAGCAGCCAAGACCGGGGGGGACATATTGACAATGAGCAGTTCTTC
.	.	TRBV28	TRBJ1-5	CASRRTDSNQPQHF	TGTGCCTCCAGGAGGACGGATAGCAATCAGCCCCAGCATTTT
TRBD2	.	TRBV19	TRBJ2-2	CASSKRGLGPYANTGELFF	TGTGCCAGTAGTAAGAGGGGACTAGGTCCATACGCGAACACCGGGGAGCTGTTTTTT
TRBD2	.	TRBV5-1	TRBJ2-3	CASSLEGSSGRAWDTDTQYF	TGCGCCAGCAGCTTGGAGGGGTCTAGCGGGAGGGCCTGGGACACAGATACGCAGTATTTT
TRBD1	.	TRBV19	TRBJ2-1	CASSHRPGQIYNEQFF	TGTGCCAGTAGTCACCGTCCGGGACAGATTTACAATGAGCAGTTCTTC
TRBD1	.	TRBV9	TRBJ2-7	CASSHQSGTGGDEQYF	TGTGCCAGCAGCCATCAGAGCGGGACAGGGGGTGACGAGCAGTACTTC
.	.	TRBV27	TRBJ2-7	CASSPLTRIEQYF	TGTGCCAGCAGTCCCCTGACTAGAATCGAGCAGTACTTC
TRBD2	.	TRBV5-4	TRBJ2-3	CASSLGLAGGPGGDTQYF	TGTGCCAGCAGCTTGGGACTAGCGGGGGGGCCTGGAGGAGATACGCAGTATTTT
TRBD2	.	TRBV30	TRBJ2-1	CAWSKMGGVEQFF	TGTGCCTGGAGTAAGATGGGGGGGGTTGAGCAGTTCTTC
.	.	TRBV9	TRBJ2-1	CASSVARLSDEQFF	TGTGCCAGCAGCGTAGCTCGACTATCCGATGAGCAGTTCTTC
.	.	TRBV19	TRBJ1-5	CASTYREAESSNQPQHF	TGTGCCAGTACCTATCGCGAAGCGGAAAGTAGCAATCAGCCCCAGCATTTT
TRBD2	.	TRBV5-1	TRBJ2-3	CASSSGLAGGGDTQYF	TGCGCCAGCAGCTCAGGACTAGCGGGGGGCGGAGATACGCAGTATTTT
TRBD1	.	TRBV27	TRBJ1-1	CASSFTGVGKGTEAFF	TGTGCCAGCAGCTTCACAGGGGTCGGGAAAGGCACTGAAGCTTTCTTT
TRBD1	.	TRBV9	TRBJ2-1	CASSVSIGTGGLASQNNEQFF	TGTGCCAGCAGCGTAAGCATCGGGACAGGGGGTTTGGCTAGCCAAAACAATGAGCAGTTCTTC
.	.	TRBV19	TRBJ2-2	CASRLEGNTGELFF	TGTGCCAGTAGGCTCGAGGGGAACACCGGGGAGCTGTTTTTT